The 25 T cell receptor beta chains reported below all come from one sample, sequenced in a study of blood T cell repertoires in COVID-19. Assay used: immunoSEQ multiplex PCR; TCRdb lists only in-frame clones, some missing. The data hold approximately 220,000 clones, with about 86% observed a single time. The specimen was peripheral blood. These receptors all stem from a woman between 55 and 75 years old with acute or convalescent COVID-19.

This sequence joins TRBV6-5 and TRBJ1-1; 7 bases fit TRBD1. The CDR3 spans 13 residues. The germline V gene encodes CDR1 MNHEY and CDR2 SVGAGI. V was clipped by 6 bases and J by 6 bases; unmatched bases: 7. CDR3 sequence: CASRATTGAEAFF. As DNA, the CDR3 is TGTGCCAGCAGAGCCACAACAGGGGCTGAAGCTTTCTTT.

The rearrangement links TRBV28 to TRBJ2-7; 11 bases match TRBD1. The V and J ends lost 5 bases and 0 bases, in that order; junction bases with no gene match: 12. CDR3 length: 18 amino acids. Per the germline V gene, CDR1 is MDHEN and CDR2 is SYDVKM. CDR3 amino acids: CASSLVGQGGPYSYEQYF. The CDR3 DNA sequence: TGTGCCAGCAGTCTAGTGGGACAGGGGGGCCCTTACTCCTACGAGCAGTACTTC. Full variable domain (rest looked up from reference TRBV28 and TRBJ2-7): DVKVTQSSRYLVKRTGEKVFLECVQDMDHENMFWYRQDPGLGLRLIYFSYDVKMKEKGDIPEGYSVSREKKERFSLILESASTNQTSMYLCASSLVGQGGPYSYEQYFGPGTRLTVT.

This clone has just a few counts. The chain uses TRBV6-5 and TRBJ2-7; 9 nucleotides line up with TRBD1. Germline V gene sequence: CDR1 MNHEY, CDR2 SVGAGI. J lost 2 bases, V lost 7 bases, and 6 bases had no gene match. There are 14 residues in the CDR3. The DNA for the CDR3 is TGTGCCAGCACTCCCGGGACAGGGCCCTACGAGCAGTACTTC. It translates to CASTPGTGPYEQYF.

The rearrangement links TRBV7-2 to TRBJ1-1; D is undetermined. Looked up from germline, CDR1 is SGHTA and CDR2 is FQGNSA. Trimming removed 5 bases at V and 2 bases at J, with 9 bases between. This CDR3 has 13 amino acids. In DNA form, the CDR3 reads TGTGCCAGCAGCCTACTCGAAAACACTGAAGCTTTCTTT. Residues: CASSLLENTEAFF.

The DNA for the CDR3 is TGTGCCAGCAGCCCTATGACAGGGTATGGCTACACCTTC. Amino acids: CASSPMTGYGYTF. The chain has TRBV11-2 and TRBJ1-2, with 7 bases aligning to TRBD1. Per the germline V gene, CDR1 is SGHAT and CDR2 is FQNNGV. The V gene end was trimmed by 5 bases and the J gene end by 5 bases; junction bases not matched to a gene: 5. The CDR3 is 13 amino acids. Based on the CDR3 plus reference TRBV11-2 and TRBJ1-2, the full variable domain is EAGVAQSPRYKIIEKRQSVAFWCNPISGHATLYWYQQILGQGPKLLIQFQNNGVVDDSQLPKDRFSAERLKGVDSTLKIQPAKLEDSAVYLCASSPMTGYGYTFGSGTRLTVV.

The V gene is TRBV5-4, the J gene TRBJ1-1, with TRBD1 matching 7 bases. The CDR3 runs to 16 residues. After removal of 4 bases from V and 1 base from J, the junction contained 10 bases not matched to a gene. CDR1 and CDR2 (germline): SGHNT, YYREEE (reference sequence). The CDR3 sequence: CASSPNQQGRNTEAFF. CDR3 coding DNA: TGTGCCAGCAGCCCTAATCAACAGGGGAGGAACACTGAAGCTTTCTTT.

This chain uses TRBV19 with TRBJ2-7; D is perhaps TRBD1 (6 bases). The CDR3 is 18 amino acids. Germline lookup yields CDR1 LNHDA and CDR2 SQIVND (reference sequence). V dropped 5 bases and J dropped 6 bases, with 29 bases sitting between them. CDR3 residues: CASSAQGSYPPPGVEQYF. CDR3 nucleotide sequence: TGTGCCAGTAGTGCCCAGGGGTCCTACCCTCCGCCGGGCGTCGAGCAGTACTTC.

The chain carries TRBV4-2 and TRBJ2-7; 10 positions match TRBD1. Looked up from germline, CDR1 is LGHNA and CDR2 is YNFKEQ. Trimming removed 0 bases from V and 4 bases from J; junction bases left unmatched: 0. The length of the CDR3 is 14 residues. The CDR3: CASSQEDRGYEQYF. CDR3 DNA sequence: TGTGCCAGCAGCCAAGAGGACAGGGGGTACGAGCAGTACTTC.

This chain links TRBV6-5 with TRBJ2-5, with a weak D call TRBD2 (6 bases). This CDR3 is built from 13 residues. Germline V gene sequence: CDR1 MNHEY, CDR2 SVGAGI. V lost 6 bases and J 5 bases, leaving 13 bases between the germline ends. DNA for the CDR3: TGTGCCAGCAGGGACCCTCTAGCGGAGACCCAGTACTTC. Its protein product is CASRDPLAETQYF.

V and J are TRBV4-3 and TRBJ2-3; D is perhaps TRBD2 (5 bases). Trimming pared 0 bases from V and 6 bases from J, leaving 13 bases between. This CDR3 is 15 amino acids long. CDR1 is LGHNA and CDR2 is YSLEER in the germline V gene. The CDR3 nucleotides are TGCGCCAGCAGCCAAGATTCGGGGAGAGGGGATACGCAGTATTTT. It yields the protein CASSQDSGRGDTQYF.

The chain employs TRBV27 and TRBJ2-3, with D perhaps TRBD2 (6 bases). The length of the CDR3 is 15 residues. The V gene's germline CDR1 is MNHEY and CDR2 SMNVEV (reference sequence). V gave up 2 bases and J gave up 2 bases, with 11 bases separating them. DNA for the CDR3: TGTGCCAGCAGTTTACAAGGGGACTTCACAGATACGCAGTATTTT. This gives the protein CASSLQGDFTDTQYF.

The CDR3 coding sequence is TGTGCCTGGAGTACCAACAGGGGGCGGACAAAAGGTTTCTTT. This gives the protein CAWSTNRGRTKGFF. This chain connects TRBV30 to TRBJ1-1; TRBD1 aligns across 9 bases. V lost 2 bases, J lost 13 bases, and 14 bases stayed unmatched. The CDR3 extends over 14 amino acids. Per germline, CDR1 GTSNPN and CDR2 SVGIG (reference sequence).

This clone was recorded only once. The V and J genes are TRBV3-1 (or the pseudogene TRBV3-2) and TRBJ2-5; 10 bases map to TRBD2. This CDR3 contains 17 residues. CDR1 is LGHDT and CDR2 is YNNKEL in the germline V gene (reference sequence). V gave up 4 bases and J gave up 3 bases; unmatched junction bases: 11. This CDR3 is CASSPRSGGAVEETQYF. CDR3 nucleotides: TGTGCCAGCAGCCCTCGAAGCGGGGGGGCTGTCGAAGAGACCCAGTACTTC.

The chain links TRBV3-1 (or the pseudogene TRBV3-2) to TRBJ1-1, with unresolved D. The CDR3 contains 14 residues. The germline CDR1 and CDR2 sequences are LGHDT and YNNKEL (reference sequence). V dropped 1 base and J dropped 1 base, with 7 bases sitting between them. CDR3 sequence (DNA): TGTGCCAGCAGCCAAGGTGGGAGGAACACTGAAGCTTTCTTT. This sequence encodes CASSQGGRNTEAFF.

The J gene is TRBJ2-1, the V gene TRBV6-5, with 7 positions matching TRBD1. Germline values: CDR1 MNHEY, CDR2 SVGAGI. V shed 6 bases and J 5 bases; nucleotides not matched to a gene: 10. There are 15 residues in the CDR3. CDR3 in amino acids: CASRDRPSRNNEQFF. Written as DNA, the CDR3 is TGTGCCAGCAGGGACAGGCCAAGTAGGAACAATGAGCAGTTCTTC.

V and J are TRBV4-1 and TRBJ2-5; no firm D call. CDR1 MGHRA and CDR2 YSYEKL come from the germline V gene. Deletions cut 2 bases from V and 2 bases from J, with 6 bases between. The CDR3 consists of 13 residues. The CDR3 DNA is TGCGCCAGCAGCCAAATTCTGCAAGAGACCCAGTACTTC. Translation: CASSQILQETQYF.

The V gene is TRBV4-1, the J gene TRBJ1-1; D is possibly TRBD1 (6 bases). V gave up 4 bases and J gave up 4 bases, with 16 bases separating them. CDR1 is MGHRA, CDR2 YSYEKL, per germline. The CDR3 consists of 15 residues. The CDR3 sequence: CASSPSQGMSTEAFF. DNA for the CDR3: TGCGCCAGCAGCCCCAGCCAGGGGATGAGCACTGAAGCTTTCTTT.

This chain uses TRBV6-5 with TRBJ1-2, with D tentatively TRBD1 (5 bases). The CDR3 runs to 14 residues. The germline V and J ends were trimmed by 10 bases and 7 bases, with 22 bases remaining between them. Per the germline V gene, CDR1 is MNHEY and CDR2 is SVGAGI. CDR3 nucleotide sequence: TGTGCCACCCCTGGGGGGGGGAAGTTCTCTGGCTACACCTTC. This encodes CATPGGGKFSGYTF.

The chain has TRBV28 and TRBJ1-6, with 9 positions matching TRBD1. CDR1 is MDHEN and CDR2 is SYDVKM in the germline V gene. With V trimmed by 8 bases and J by 0 bases, 14 bases remained unmatched. This CDR3 comprises 19 residues. The CDR3 loop reads CASAEPGGQGNSYNSPLHF. For the CDR3, the DNA is TGTGCCAGCGCTGAGCCTGGGGGACAGGGAAACTCCTATAATTCACCCCTCCACTTT. Full variable domain (rest looked up from reference TRBV28 and TRBJ1-6): DVKVTQSSRYLVKRTGEKVFLECVQDMDHENMFWYRQDPGLGLRLIYFSYDVKMKEKGDIPEGYSVSREKKERFSLILESASTNQTSMYLCASAEPGGQGNSYNSPLHFGNGTRLTVT.

This clone was found once. The chain couples TRBV11-2 to TRBJ1-4, with TRBD1 matching over 10 bases. Germline loops: CDR1 SGHAT, CDR2 FQNNGV. The CDR3 runs to 14 residues. The J segment lost 12 bases and the V segment lost 5 bases, leaving 9 bases of the junction unmatched. The CDR3 sequence: CASSRTGTGAELFF. CDR3 DNA sequence: TGTGCCAGCAGCCGAACCGGGACAGGGGCAGAACTGTTTTTT.

This chain joins TRBV9 and TRBJ2-4; D not certain. Germline values: CDR1 SGDLS, CDR2 YYNGEE. Trimming left V 0 bases short and J 2 bases short, with 9 bases between. The CDR3 is 15 residues long. The CDR3 loop reads CASSVEPGPKNIQYF. CDR3 sequence (DNA): TGTGCCAGCAGCGTAGAGCCCGGTCCCAAAAACATTCAGTACTTC.

CDR3 protein: CASSLGTGVFQPQHF. The CDR3 DNA sequence: TGTGCCAGCAGCTTAGGGACAGGGGTGTTTCAGCCCCAGCATTTT. The chain has TRBV7-9 and TRBJ1-5, with 9 bases lining up with TRBD1. CDR1 is SEHNR and CDR2 is FQNEAQ in the germline V gene (reference sequence). The CDR3 runs to 15 residues. With V trimmed by 1 base and J by 6 bases, 4 bases remained unmatched.

The V gene is TRBV10-3, the J gene TRBJ1-6; D not resolved. The CDR3 length is 17 residues. Germline V gene lookup returns CDR1 ENHRY and CDR2 SYGVKD. Trimming stripped 2 bases from V and 5 bases from J, with 16 bases between. The CDR3 nucleotides are TGTGCCATCAGTGAGACACGGGGTGGCGCGGATAATTCACCCCTCCACTTT. This translates into CAISETRGGADNSPLHF.

The V and J genes are TRBV2 and TRBJ1-5; D is possibly TRBD1 (6 bases). This CDR3 is 13 amino acids long. V lost 7 bases and J lost 3, with 10 bases in between. Germline CDR1 SNHLY, CDR2 FYNNEI. DNA for the CDR3: TGTGCCAGCAAGGACAGCTACAATCAGCCCCAGCATTTT. Translating it yields CASKDSYNQPQHF. The variable domain in full, completed from reference TRBV2 and TRBJ1-5, reads EPEVTQTPSHQVTQMGQEVILRCVPISNHLYFYWYRQILGQKVEFLVSFYNNEISEKSEIFDDQFSVERPDGSNFTLKIRSTKLEDSAMYFCASKDSYNQPQHFGDGTRLSIL.

This clone occurred once. V gene TRBV5-7 combines with J gene TRBJ1-1, with D possibly being TRBD1 (5 bases). TRBV5-7 is designated an ORF whose function remains uncertain. V lost 3 bases, J lost 1 base, and 10 bases lay in between. The length of the CDR3 is 14 residues. Here the CDR3 DNA reads TGTGCCAGCAGCTCCTACGACAGGAACACTGAAGCTTTCTTT. Translation: CASSSYDRNTEAFF.